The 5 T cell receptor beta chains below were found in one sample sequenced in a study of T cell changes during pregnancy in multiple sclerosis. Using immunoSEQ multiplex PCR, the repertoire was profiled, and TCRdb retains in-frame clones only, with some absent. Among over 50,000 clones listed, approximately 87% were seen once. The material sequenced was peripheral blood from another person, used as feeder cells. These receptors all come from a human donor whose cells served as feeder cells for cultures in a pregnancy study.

The CDR3 bases are TGTGCCAGCAGGCGACAGGGGGCCCACGAGCAGTACTTC. Translation gives CASRRQGAHEQYF. This chain connects TRBV2 to TRBJ2-7; 10 bases are a match to TRBD1. Per the germline V gene, CDR1 is SNHLY and CDR2 is FYNNEI. The V gene end was trimmed by 6 bases and the J gene end by 5 bases; junction bases not matched to a gene: 4. The CDR3 spans 13 residues.

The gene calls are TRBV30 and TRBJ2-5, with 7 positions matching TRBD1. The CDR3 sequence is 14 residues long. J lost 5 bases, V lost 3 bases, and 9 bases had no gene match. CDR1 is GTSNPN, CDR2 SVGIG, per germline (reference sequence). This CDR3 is CAWRRGRGWETQYF. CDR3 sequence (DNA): TGTGCCTGGAGAAGGGGCAGGGGGTGGGAGACCCAGTACTTC.

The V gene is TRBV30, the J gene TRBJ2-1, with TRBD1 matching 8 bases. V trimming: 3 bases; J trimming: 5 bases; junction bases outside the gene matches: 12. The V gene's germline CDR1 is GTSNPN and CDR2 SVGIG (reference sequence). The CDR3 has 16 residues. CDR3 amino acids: CAWRKTDREGHNEQFF. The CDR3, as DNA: TGTGCCTGGAGAAAGACGGACAGGGAAGGACACAATGAGCAGTTCTTC. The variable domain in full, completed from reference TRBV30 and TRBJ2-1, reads SQTIHQWPATLVQPVGSPLSLECTVEGTSNPNLYWYRQAAGRGLQLLFYSVGIGQISSEVPQNLSASRPQDRQFILSSKKLLLSDSGFYLCAWRKTDREGHNEQFFGPGTRLTVL.

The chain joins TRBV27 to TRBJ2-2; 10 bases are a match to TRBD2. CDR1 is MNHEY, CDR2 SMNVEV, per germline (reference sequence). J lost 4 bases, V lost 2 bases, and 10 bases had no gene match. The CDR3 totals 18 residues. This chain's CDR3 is CASSLGVSGRLGTGELFF. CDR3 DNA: TGTGCCAGCAGTTTAGGGGTTAGCGGGAGGTTGGGCACCGGGGAGCTGTTTTTT.

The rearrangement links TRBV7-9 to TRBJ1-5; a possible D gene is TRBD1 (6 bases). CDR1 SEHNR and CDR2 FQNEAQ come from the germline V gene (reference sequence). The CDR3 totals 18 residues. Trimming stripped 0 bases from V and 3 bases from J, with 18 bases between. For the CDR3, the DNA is TGTGCCAGCAGCTTAGCGGAAGCAGGGGCTTCCCTCAATCAGCCCCAGCATTTT. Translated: CASSLAEAGASLNQPQHF.